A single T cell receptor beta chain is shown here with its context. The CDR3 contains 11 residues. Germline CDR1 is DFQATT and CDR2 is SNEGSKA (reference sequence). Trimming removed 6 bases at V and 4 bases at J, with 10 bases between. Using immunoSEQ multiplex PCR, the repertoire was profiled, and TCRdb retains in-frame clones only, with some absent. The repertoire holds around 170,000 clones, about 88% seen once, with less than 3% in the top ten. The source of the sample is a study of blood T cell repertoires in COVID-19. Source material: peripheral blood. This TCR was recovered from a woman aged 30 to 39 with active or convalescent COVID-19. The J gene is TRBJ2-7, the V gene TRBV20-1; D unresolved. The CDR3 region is CSADMAYEQYF. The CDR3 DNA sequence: TGCAGTGCCGACATGGCATACGAGCAGTACTTC.